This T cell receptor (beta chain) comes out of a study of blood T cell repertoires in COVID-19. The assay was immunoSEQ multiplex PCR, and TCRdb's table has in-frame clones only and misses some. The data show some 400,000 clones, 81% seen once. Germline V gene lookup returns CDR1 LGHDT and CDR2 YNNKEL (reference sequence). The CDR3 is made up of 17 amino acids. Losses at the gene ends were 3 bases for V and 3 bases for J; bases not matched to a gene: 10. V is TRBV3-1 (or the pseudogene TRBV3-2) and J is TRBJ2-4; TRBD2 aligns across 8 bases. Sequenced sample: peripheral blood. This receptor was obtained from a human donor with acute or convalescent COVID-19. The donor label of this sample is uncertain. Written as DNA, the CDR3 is TGTGCCAGCAGCCACGCCAGCGGGGGAGTCGGCAAAAACATTCAGTACTTC. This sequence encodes CASSHASGGVGKNIQYF.